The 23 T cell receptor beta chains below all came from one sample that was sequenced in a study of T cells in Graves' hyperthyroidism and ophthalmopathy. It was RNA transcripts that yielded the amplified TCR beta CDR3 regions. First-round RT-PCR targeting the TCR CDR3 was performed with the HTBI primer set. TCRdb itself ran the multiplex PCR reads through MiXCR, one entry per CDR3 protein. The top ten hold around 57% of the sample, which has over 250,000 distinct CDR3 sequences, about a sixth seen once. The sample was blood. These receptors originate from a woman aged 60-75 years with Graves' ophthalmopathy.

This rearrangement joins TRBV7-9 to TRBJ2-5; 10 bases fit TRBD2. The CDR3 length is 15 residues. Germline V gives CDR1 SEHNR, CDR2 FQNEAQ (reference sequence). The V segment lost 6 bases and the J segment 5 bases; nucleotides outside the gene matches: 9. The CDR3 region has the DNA TGTGCCAGCAGTAAGCAGCGGGGGGGCCGGGAGACCCAGTACTTC. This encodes CASSKQRGGRETQYF. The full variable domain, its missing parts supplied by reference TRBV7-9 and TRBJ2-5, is DTGVSQNPRHKITKRGQNVTFRCDPISEHNRLYWYRQTLGQGPEFLTYFQNEAQLEKSRLLSDRFSAERPKGSFSTLEIQRTEQGDSAMYLCASSKQRGGRETQYFGPGTRLLVL.

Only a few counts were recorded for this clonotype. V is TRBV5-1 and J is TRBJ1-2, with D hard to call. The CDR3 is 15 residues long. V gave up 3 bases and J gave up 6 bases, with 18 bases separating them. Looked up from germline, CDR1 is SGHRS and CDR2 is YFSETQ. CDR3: CASSYGVIFNDGYTF. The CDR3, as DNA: TGCGCCAGCAGCTATGGGGTTATTTTCAACGATGGCTACACCTTC.

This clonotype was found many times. As DNA, the CDR3 is TGTGCCAGCAGTTACTCGATTCACGGCGACTATGGCTACACCTTC. Protein: CASSYSIHGDYGYTF. The chain carries TRBV6-2 or TRBV6-3 and TRBJ1-2; no clear D gene. There are 15 residues in the CDR3. Trimming stripped 0 bases from V and 3 bases from J, with 11 bases between. The germline gives CDR1 MNHEY, CDR2 SVGEGT.

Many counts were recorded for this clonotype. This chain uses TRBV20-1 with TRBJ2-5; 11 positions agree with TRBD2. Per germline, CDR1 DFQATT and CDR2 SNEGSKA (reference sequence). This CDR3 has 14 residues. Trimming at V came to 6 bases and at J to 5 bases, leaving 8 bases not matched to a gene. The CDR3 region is CSAIAGGPGETQYF. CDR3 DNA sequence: TGCAGTGCCATAGCGGGAGGGCCAGGGGAGACCCAGTACTTC.

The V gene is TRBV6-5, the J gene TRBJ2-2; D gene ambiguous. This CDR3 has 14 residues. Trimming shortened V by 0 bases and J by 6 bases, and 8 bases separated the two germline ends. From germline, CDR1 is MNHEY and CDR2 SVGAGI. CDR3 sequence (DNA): TGTGCCAGCAGTTACTCGAATCGGGCCGGGGAGCTGTTTTTT. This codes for CASSYSNRAGELFF.

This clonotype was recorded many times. This CDR3 reads CASSSRTGRRANYGYTF. CDR3 sequence (DNA): TGTGCCAGCAGTTCCCGGACAGGGAGAAGAGCTAACTATGGCTACACCTTC. The chain uses TRBV27 and TRBJ1-2; the match to TRBD1 covers 8 bases. CDR1 and CDR2 from the germline V gene are MNHEY and SMNVEV (reference sequence). The CDR3 length is 17 residues. V lost 4 bases, J lost 0 bases, and 10 bases stayed unmatched.

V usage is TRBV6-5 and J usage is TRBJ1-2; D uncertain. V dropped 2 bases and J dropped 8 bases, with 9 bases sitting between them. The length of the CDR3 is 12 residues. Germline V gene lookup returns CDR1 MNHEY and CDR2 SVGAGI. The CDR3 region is CASSYVGYGYTF. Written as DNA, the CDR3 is TGTGCCAGCAGTTACGTGGGTTACGGCTACACCTTC.

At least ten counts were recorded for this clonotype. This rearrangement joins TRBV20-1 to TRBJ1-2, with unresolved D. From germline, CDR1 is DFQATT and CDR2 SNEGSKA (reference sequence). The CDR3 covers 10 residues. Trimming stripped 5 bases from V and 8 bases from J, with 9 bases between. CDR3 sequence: CSAFDQGYTF. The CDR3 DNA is TGCAGTGCTTTTGATCAGGGCTACACCTTC.

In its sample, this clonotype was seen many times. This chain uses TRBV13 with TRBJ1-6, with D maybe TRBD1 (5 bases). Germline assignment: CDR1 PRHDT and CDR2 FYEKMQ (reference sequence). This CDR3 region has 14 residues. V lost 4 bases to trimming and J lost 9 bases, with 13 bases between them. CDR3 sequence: CASSSGTRGSPLHF. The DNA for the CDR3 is TGTGCCAGCAGCTCCGGGACTAGGGGTTCACCCCTCCACTTT.

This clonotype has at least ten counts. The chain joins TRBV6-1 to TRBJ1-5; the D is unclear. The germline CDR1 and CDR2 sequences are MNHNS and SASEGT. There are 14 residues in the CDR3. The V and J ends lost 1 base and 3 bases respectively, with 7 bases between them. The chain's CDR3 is CASSEGTYNQPQHF. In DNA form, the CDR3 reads TGTGCCAGCAGTGAAGGGACCTACAATCAGCCCCAGCATTTT.

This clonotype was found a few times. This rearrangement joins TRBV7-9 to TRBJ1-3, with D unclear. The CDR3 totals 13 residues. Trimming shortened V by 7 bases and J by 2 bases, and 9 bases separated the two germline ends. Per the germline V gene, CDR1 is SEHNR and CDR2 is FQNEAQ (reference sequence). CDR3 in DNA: TGTGCCAGCATTAGGAACGCTGGAAACACCATATATTTT. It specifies CASIRNAGNTIYF. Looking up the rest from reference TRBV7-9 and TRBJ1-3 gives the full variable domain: DTGVSQNPRHKITKRGQNVTFRCDPISEHNRLYWYRQTLGQGPEFLTYFQNEAQLEKSRLLSDRFSAERPKGSFSTLEIQRTEQGDSAMYLCASIRNAGNTIYFGEGSWLTVV.

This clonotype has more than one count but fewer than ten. The CDR3 bases are TGTGCCAGCAGTTTTGGGACAGTATCCTACGAGCAGTACTTC. Protein sequence: CASSFGTVSYEQYF. This chain links TRBV12-3 or TRBV12-4 with TRBJ2-7, with 7 bases identical to TRBD1. This CDR3 is built from 14 residues. Trimming took 3 bases from V and 1 from J; bases not matched to a gene: 3.

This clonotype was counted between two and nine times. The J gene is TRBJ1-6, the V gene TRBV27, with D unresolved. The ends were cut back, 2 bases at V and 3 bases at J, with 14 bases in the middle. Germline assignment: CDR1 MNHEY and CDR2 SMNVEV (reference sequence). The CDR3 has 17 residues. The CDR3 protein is CASSLGLAGGYNSPLHF. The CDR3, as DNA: TGTGCCAGCAGTTTAGGGCTTGCGGGAGGCTATAATTCACCCCTCCACTTT.

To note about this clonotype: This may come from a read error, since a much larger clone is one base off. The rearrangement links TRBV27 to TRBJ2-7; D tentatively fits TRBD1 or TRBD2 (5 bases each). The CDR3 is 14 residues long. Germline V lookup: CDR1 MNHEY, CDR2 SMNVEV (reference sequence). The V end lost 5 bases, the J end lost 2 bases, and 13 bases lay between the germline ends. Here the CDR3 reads CASSHRDAPYEQYF. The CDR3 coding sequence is TGTGCCAGCAGTCACCGGGACGCCCCCTACGAGCAGTACTTC.

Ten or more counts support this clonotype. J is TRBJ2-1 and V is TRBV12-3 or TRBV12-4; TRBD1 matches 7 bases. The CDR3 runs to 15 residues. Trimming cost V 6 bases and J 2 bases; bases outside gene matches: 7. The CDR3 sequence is CASRSWDSPYNEQFF. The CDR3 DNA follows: TGTGCCAGCAGGTCATGGGACAGCCCCTACAATGAGCAGTTCTTC.

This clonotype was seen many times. This chain's CDR3 is CASRPGQASTDTQYF. The DNA for the CDR3 is TGTGCCAGCAGACCAGGACAGGCTAGCACAGATACGCAGTATTTT. This chain connects TRBV12-3 or TRBV12-4 to TRBJ2-3; TRBD1 matches at 7 bases. V was clipped by 6 bases and J by 0 bases; unmatched bases: 6. The CDR3 is 15 residues long.

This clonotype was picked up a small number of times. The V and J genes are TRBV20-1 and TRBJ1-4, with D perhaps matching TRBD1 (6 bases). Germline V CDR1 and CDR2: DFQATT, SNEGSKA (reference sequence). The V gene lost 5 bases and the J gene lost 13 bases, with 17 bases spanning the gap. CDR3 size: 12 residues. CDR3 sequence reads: CSALQLGARLFF. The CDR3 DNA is TGCAGTGCTCTACAGTTGGGGGCGCGACTGTTTTTT.

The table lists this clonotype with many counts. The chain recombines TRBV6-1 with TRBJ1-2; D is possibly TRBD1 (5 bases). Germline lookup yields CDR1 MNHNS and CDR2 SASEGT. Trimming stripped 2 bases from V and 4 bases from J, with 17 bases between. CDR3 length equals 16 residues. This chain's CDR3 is CASSEYAGEGGYGYTF. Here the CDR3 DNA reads TGTGCCAGCAGTGAATACGCGGGGGAGGGCGGCTATGGCTACACCTTC.

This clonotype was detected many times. The CDR3 sequence is CSASRSGGGQPQHF. The CDR3 DNA sequence: TGCAGTGCTAGCAGGTCAGGGGGCGGCCAGCCCCAGCATTTT. The chain has TRBV20-1 and TRBJ1-5; 8 bases line up with TRBD1. The CDR3 runs 14 residues. Germline V gene sequence: CDR1 DFQATT, CDR2 SNEGSKA (reference sequence). J was trimmed by 7 bases and V by 3 bases; bases with no gene match: 8.

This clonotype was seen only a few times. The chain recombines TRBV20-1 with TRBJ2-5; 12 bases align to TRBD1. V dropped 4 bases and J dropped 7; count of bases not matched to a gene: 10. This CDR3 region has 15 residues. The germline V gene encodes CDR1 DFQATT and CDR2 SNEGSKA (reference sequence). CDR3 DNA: TGCAGTGCTAAACCCGGGACAGGGGGCTTTGGGACCCAGTACTTC. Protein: CSAKPGTGGFGTQYF.

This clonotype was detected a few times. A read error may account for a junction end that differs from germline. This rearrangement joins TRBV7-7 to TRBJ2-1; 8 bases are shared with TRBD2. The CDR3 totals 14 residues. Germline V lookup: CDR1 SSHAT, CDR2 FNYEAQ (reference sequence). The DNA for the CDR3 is TGTGCTAGCAGCATAGGCGGGGGGCAGGGTGAGCAGTTCTTC. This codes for CASSIGGGQGEQFF.

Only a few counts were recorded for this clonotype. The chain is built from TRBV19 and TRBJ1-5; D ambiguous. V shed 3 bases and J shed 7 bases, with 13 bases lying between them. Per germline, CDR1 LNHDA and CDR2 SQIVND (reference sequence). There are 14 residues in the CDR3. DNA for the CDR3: TGTGCCAGTAGTATGGGCATTTTCGGGCAGCCCCAGCATTTT. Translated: CASSMGIFGQPQHF.

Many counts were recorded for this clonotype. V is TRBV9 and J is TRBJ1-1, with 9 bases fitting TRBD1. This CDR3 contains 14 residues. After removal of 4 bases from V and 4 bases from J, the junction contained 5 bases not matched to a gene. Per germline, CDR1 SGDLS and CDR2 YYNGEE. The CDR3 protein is CASSPLTGGTEAFF. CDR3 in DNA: TGTGCCAGCAGCCCGCTGACAGGGGGCACTGAAGCTTTCTTT.